This record concerns one T cell receptor (beta chain) sequence. Assay used: immunoSEQ multiplex PCR; TCRdb lists only in-frame clones, some missing. Seen here are 35,000 to 45,000 clones, about 90% observed once, and the top ten hold more than 3.5%. The entry originates in a study of resident and recirculating memory T cells in vitiligo. Study background: Shave-biopsy epidermis from lesional and nonlesional skin was sequenced alongside PBMCs.

Per germline, CDR1 LGHNA and CDR2 YSLEER. The germline V and J ends were trimmed by 1 base and 3 bases, with 6 bases remaining between them. The CDR3 consists of 13 residues. The chain is built from TRBV4-3 and TRBJ1-1; D remains ambiguous. Source material: blood. The sequence came from a male donor with vitiligo. CDR3 amino acids: CASSQGRDTEAFF. CDR3 DNA sequence: TGCGCCAGCAGCCAAGGCCGGGACACTGAAGCTTTCTTT.